The clone carrying this T cell receptor (beta chain) has a handful of counts. Its antigen is as yet unknown. Unrecorded for this donor was the CMV serostatus. The sample belongs to a study of cytomegalovirus exposure and HLA in healthy donors. Study outcomes and limitations: TCR beta chains numbering under 200 were designated cytomegalovirus-associated. With further analysis later on, most CMV-associated TCR beta chains appeared HLA-restricted. Sequences of the TCR beta chain were said to predict the HLA-A and HLA-B alleles of most subjects accurately.

The germline gives CDR1 MNHNY, CDR2 SVGAGI (reference sequence). The V end was cut by 5 bases, the J end by 7 bases, with 14 bases between. The CDR3 has 13 residues. PCR involved 60 Vbeta and 13 Jbeta primers. The table came from immunoSEQ multiplex PCR; TCRdb's copy has only in-frame clones and leaves some out. The data show approximately 140,000 clones, roughly 69% seen once. Sequenced sample: PBMCs. V and J are TRBV6-6 and TRBJ2-5; TRBD1 might be the D (5 bases). This TCR derives from a human donor in good health. The CDR3 here is CASSLRDQGTQYF. The CDR3 nucleotides read TGTGCCAGCAGTCTCCGCGACCAGGGGACCCAGTACTTC.